This TCR beta chain was sequenced in a study of Graves' ophthalmopathy and Graves' hyperthyroidism. Ophthalmopathy donors' eye disease showed moderate-to-severe activity, CAS of at least 3, NOSPECS of at least 4 and duration under 3 months. Trimming cost V 9 bases and J 8 bases, with 10 bases left between them. The CDR3 has 10 residues. Per germline, CDR1 LGHNT and CDR2 FRNRAP. RNA served as the template for amplifying TCR beta CDR3 regions. HTBI primers were used in a first-round RT-PCR, which preceded a second-round multiplex PCR. TCRdb reanalysed the multiplex PCR reads using MiXCR and keeps one entry per CDR3 protein. This sample has over 200,000 distinct CDR3 sequences, with 25% to 30% found just once.

Material: peripheral blood. The rearrangement joins TRBV12-5 to TRBJ1-1, with D hard to call. The origin of this receptor is a man over 45 with Graves' ophthalmopathy. The CDR3 nucleotides read TGTGCTAGCCCAGCCCGGGAAGCTTTCTTT. Translation: CASPAREAFF.